A selection of T cell receptor beta chains follows, all from one sample in a study of T-cell memory formation after mild COVID-19. TCRdb re-analysed the 5' RACE reads in MiXCR, keeping a single row per CDR3 protein. The sample records some 320,000 distinct CDR3 sequences, 15% being singletons. Sequencing was performed on PBMCs or a T cell subset sorted from them (not recorded which). Receptors were obtained from a man between 18 and 35 years old who had mild COVID-19 (a few samples of this study predate the infection). Cell type and time point are not known. CDR3s include the opening cysteine and the closing phenylalanine or tryptophan. The D gene is left open where the match is weak. Expanded clones are given a class, and other clones once, few, many or no size at all.

v_call	j_call	d_call	clone_size	cdr3_nt	cdr3_aa
TRBV5-1	TRBJ1-1	-	few	TGCGCCAGCAGCGTCTACAGGTCCAACACTGAAGCTTTCTTT	CASSVYRSNTEAFF
TRBV7-9	TRBJ2-4	TRBD2	-	TGTGCCAGCAGTCCGAGGACTAGCGGGGGGCGTATGCACTTC	CASSPRTSGGRMHF
TRBV7-8	TRBJ2-3	TRBD1	many	TGTGCCAGCACCCTGGGACAGGGGCCAGATACGCAGTATTTT	CASTLGQGPDTQYF
TRBV29-1	TRBJ1-4	TRBD1	-	TGCAGCGTTGCCGGGCAGGGGGATGAAAAACTGTTTTTT	CSVAGQGDEKLFF
TRBV6-5	TRBJ2-7	TRBD1	-	TGTGCCAGCAGTTACTGGACAGGTTTCATCTACGAGCAGTACTTC	CASSYWTGFIYEQYF
TRBV5-1	TRBJ2-5	TRBD1	-	TGCGCCAGCAGCTGGGACAGGGGGCCGAAGACCCAGTACTTC	CASSWDRGPKTQYF
TRBV14	TRBJ2-1	TRBD1	-	TGTGCCAGCAGCCGGTTTTGGACAGGGGGTAATGAGCAGTTCTTC	CASSRFWTGGNEQFF
TRBV6-6	TRBJ2-2	-	few	TGTGCCAGCACCCAAGCCAAGGGCCCGAACACCGGGGAGCTGTTTTTT	CASTQAKGPNTGELFF
TRBV6-2/TRBV6-3	TRBJ2-5	TRBD2	-	TGTGCCAGCAGTTCCCCTCTAGCGGGGGGACGTATGTGGACCCAGTACTTC	CASSSPLAGGRMWTQYF
TRBV20-1	TRBJ1-1	TRBD1	-	TGCAGTGCTCCGACAGGGCCCCTCCGTGGGGATTTCTTT	CSAPTGPLRGDFF
TRBV14	TRBJ1-3	-	-	TGTGCCAGCAGCCGGACCTCGCCTGGAAACACCATATATTTT	CASSRTSPGNTIYF
TRBV19	TRBJ1-5	TRBD1	-	TGTGCCAGTAGACCGGGACAGGGGAACCAGCCCCAGCATTTT	CASRPGQGNQPQHF
TRBV4-1	TRBJ2-2	-	few	TGCGCCAGCAGCCGGAATTGGGAGGGGGCAGCTAACACCGGGGAGCTGTTTTTT	CASSRNWEGAANTGELFF
TRBV28	TRBJ1-5	TRBD1	-	TGTGCCAGCAGTTCGGCAGACAGGGGTCCGTATAGCAATCAGCCCCAGCATTTT	CASSSADRGPYSNQPQHF